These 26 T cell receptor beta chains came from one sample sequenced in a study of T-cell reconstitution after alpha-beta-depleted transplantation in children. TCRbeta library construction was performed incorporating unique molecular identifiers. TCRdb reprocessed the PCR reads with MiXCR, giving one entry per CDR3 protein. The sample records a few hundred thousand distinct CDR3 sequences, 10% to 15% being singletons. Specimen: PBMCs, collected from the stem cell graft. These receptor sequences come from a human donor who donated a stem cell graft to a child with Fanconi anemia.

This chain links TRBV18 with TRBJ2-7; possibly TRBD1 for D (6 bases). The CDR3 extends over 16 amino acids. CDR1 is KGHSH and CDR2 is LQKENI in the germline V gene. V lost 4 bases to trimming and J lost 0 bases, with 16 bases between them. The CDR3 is CASSLNTGSFSYEQYF. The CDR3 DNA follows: TGTGCCAGCTCACTAAACACAGGGTCGTTCTCCTACGAGCAGTACTTC.

The DNA of the CDR3 is TGCAGCGTTCGAAGTTCAGCTAATGAAAAACTGTTTTTT. Protein sequence: CSVRSSANEKLFF. The chain combines TRBV29-1 with TRBJ1-4; no definite D call. Trimming stripped 5 bases from V and 3 bases from J, with 10 bases between. This CDR3 is 13 amino acids long. Germline CDR1 reads SQVTM; CDR2 reads ANQGSEA.

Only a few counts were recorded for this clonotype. CDR3 loop: CASSEDQGETDTQYF. CDR3 DNA: TGTGCCAGCAGTGAAGACCAGGGTGAGACGGATACGCAGTATTTT. The chain carries TRBV6-1 and TRBJ2-3; D is possibly TRBD1 (5 bases). Germline V CDR1 and CDR2: MNHNS, SASEGT. This CDR3 contains 15 residues. V was shortened by 1 base and J by 6 bases, with 14 bases between the two germline ends.

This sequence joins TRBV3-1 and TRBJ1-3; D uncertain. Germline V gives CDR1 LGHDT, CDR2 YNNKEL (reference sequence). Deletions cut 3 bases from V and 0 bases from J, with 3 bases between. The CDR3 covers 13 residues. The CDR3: CASSHSSGNTIYF. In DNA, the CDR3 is TGTGCCAGCAGCCATTCCTCTGGAAACACCATATATTTT.

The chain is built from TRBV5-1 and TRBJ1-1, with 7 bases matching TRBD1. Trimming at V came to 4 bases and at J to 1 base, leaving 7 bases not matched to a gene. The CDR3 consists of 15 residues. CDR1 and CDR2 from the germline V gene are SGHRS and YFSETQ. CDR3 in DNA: TGCGCCAGCAGCGGACTACAGGGGTCGAACACTGAAGCTTTCTTT. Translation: CASSGLQGSNTEAFF. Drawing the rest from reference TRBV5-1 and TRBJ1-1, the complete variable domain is KAGVTQTPRYLIKTRGQQVTLSCSPISGHRSVSWYQQTPGQGLQFLFEYFSETQRNKGNFPGRFSGRQFSNSRSEMNVSTLELGDSALYLCASSGLQGSNTEAFFGQGTRLTVV.

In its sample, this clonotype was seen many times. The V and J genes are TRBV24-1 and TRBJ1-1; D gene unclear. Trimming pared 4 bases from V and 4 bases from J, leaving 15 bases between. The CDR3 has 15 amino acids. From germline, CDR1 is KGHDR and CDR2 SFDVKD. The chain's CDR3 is CATSDARGSGTEAFF. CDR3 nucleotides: TGTGCCACCAGTGACGCGAGAGGGTCAGGCACTGAAGCTTTCTTT.

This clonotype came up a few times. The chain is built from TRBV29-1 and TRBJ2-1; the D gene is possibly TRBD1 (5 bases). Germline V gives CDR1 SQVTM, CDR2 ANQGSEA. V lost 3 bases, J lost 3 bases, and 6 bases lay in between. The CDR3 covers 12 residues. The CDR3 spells CSVDRDYNEQFF. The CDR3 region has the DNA TGCAGCGTTGACAGGGACTACAATGAGCAGTTCTTC.

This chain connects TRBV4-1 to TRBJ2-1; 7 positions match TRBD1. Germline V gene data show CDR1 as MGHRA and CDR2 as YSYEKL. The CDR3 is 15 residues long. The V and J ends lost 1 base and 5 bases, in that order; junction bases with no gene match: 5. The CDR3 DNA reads TGCGCCAGCAGCCAAGCGGGACAGCGGAACAATGAGCAGTTCTTC. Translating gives CASSQAGQRNNEQFF.

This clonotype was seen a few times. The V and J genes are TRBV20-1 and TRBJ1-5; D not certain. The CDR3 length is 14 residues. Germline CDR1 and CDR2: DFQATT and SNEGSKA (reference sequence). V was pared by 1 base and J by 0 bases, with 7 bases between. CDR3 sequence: CSARVLYSNQPQHF. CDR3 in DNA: TGCAGTGCTAGAGTGCTCTATAGCAATCAGCCCCAGCATTTT.

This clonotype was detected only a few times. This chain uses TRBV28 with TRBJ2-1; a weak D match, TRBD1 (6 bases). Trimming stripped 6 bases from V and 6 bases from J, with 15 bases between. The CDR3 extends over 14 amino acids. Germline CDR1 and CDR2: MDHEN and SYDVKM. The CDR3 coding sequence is TGTGCCAGCAGGAAGGGGGTTGTTGGCAATGAGCAGTTCTTC. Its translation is CASRKGVVGNEQFF.

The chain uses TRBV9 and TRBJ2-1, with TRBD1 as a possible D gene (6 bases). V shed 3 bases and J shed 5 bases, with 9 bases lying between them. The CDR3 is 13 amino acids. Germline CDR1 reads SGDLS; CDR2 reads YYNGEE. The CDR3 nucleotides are TGTGCCAGCAGCGCCACAGGGAACAATGAGCAGTTCTTC. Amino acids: CASSATGNNEQFF.

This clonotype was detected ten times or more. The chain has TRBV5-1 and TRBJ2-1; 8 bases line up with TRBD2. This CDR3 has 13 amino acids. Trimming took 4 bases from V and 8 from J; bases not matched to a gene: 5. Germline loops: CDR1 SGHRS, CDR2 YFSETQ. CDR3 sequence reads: CASSKPGGDEQFF. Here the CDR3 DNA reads TGCGCCAGCAGCAAACCCGGGGGGGATGAGCAGTTCTTC.

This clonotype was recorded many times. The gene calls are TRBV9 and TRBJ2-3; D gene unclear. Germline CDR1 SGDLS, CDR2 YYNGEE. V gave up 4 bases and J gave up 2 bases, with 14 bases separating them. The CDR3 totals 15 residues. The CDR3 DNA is TGTGCCAGCAGCTCGGGCCAGGACGCCACAGATACGCAGTATTTT. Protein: CASSSGQDATDTQYF.

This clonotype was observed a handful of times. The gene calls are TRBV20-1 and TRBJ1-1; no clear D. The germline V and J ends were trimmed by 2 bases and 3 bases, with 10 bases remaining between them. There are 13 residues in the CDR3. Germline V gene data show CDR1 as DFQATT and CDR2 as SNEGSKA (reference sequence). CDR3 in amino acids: CSARQVGDTEAFF. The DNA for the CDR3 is TGCAGTGCTAGACAGGTCGGGGACACTGAAGCTTTCTTT.

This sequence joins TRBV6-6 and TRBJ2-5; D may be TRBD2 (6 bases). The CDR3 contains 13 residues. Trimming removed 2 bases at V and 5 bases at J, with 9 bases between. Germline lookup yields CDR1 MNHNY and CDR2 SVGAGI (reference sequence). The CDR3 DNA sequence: TGTGCCAGCAGTTACAGGGGAGGTGAGACCCAGTACTTC. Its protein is CASSYRGGETQYF.

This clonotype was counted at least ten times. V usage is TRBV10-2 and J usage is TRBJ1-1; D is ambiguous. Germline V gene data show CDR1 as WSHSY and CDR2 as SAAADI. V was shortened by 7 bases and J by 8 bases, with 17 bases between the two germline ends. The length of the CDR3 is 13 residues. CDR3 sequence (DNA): TGCGCCAGCACCCCAACTGGATACCGGGAAGCTTTCTTT. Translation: CASTPTGYREAFF.

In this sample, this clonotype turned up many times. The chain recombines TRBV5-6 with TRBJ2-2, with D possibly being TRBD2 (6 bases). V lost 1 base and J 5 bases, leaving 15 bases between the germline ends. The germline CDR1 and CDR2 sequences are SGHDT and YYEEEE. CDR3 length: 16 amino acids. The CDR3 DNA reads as TGTGCCAGCAGCTTGAGGAGGGAGCTCCCTACCGGGGAGCTGTTTTTT. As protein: CASSLRRELPTGELFF. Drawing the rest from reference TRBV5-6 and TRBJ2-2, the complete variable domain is DAGVTQSPTHLIKTRGQQVTLRCSPKSGHDTVSWYQQALGQGPQFIFQYYEEEERQRGNFPDRFSGHQFPNYSSELNVNALLLGDSALYLCASSLRRELPTGELFFGEGSRLTVL.

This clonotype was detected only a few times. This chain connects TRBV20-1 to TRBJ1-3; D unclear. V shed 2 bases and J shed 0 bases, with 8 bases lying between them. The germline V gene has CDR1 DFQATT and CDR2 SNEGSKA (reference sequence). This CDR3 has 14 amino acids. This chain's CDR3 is CSARTGNSGNTIYF. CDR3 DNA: TGCAGTGCTAGAACCGGGAACTCTGGAAACACCATATATTTT.

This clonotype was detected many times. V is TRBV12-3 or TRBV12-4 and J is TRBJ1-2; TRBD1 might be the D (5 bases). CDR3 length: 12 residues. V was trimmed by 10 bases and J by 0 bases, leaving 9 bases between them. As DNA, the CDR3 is TGTGCCACGGGGGGTCCTAACTATGGCTACACCTTC. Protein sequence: CATGGPNYGYTF.

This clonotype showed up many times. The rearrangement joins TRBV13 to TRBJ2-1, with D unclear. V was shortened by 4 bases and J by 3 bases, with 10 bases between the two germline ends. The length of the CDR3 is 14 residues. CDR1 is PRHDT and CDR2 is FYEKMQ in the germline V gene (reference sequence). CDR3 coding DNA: TGTGCCAGCAGCTCCAATTTGGACTACAATGAGCAGTTCTTC. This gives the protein CASSSNLDYNEQFF. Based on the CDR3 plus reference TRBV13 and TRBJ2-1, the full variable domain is AAGVIQSPRHLIKEKRETATLKCYPIPRHDTVYWYQQGPGQDPQFLISFYEKMQSDKGSIPDRFSAQQFSDYHSELNMSSLELGDSALYFCASSSNLDYNEQFFGPGTRLTVL.

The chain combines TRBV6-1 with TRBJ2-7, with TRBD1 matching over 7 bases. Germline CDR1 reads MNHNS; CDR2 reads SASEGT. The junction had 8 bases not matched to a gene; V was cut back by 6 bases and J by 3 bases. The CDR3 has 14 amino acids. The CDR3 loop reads CASSRGGQFYEQYF. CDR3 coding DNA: TGTGCCAGCAGCAGAGGGGGACAGTTCTACGAGCAGTACTTC.

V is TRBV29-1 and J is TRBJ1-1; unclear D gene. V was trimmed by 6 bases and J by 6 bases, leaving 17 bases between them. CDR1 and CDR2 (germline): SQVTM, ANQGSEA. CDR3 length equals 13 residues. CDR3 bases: TGCAGCGTCCGGGATGGTGTAATCGCTGAAGCTTTCTTT. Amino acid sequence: CSVRDGVIAEAFF.

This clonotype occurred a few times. CDR3: CSALGQGALEETQYF. For the CDR3, the DNA is TGCAGTGCTCTGGGGCAGGGGGCGTTGGAAGAGACCCAGTACTTC. This chain joins TRBV20-1 and TRBJ2-5, with 8 bases matching TRBD1. CDR3 size: 15 residues. Losses at the gene ends were 5 bases for V and 3 bases for J; bases not matched to a gene: 11. CDR1 is DFQATT, CDR2 SNEGSKA, per germline (reference sequence).

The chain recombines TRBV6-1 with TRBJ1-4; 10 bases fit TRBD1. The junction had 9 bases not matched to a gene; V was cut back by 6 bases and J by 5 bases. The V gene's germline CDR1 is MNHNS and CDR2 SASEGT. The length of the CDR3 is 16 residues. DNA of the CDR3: TGTGCCAGCAGATCGATGGGACAGGGGTTAAATGAAAAACTGTTTTTT. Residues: CASRSMGQGLNEKLFF.

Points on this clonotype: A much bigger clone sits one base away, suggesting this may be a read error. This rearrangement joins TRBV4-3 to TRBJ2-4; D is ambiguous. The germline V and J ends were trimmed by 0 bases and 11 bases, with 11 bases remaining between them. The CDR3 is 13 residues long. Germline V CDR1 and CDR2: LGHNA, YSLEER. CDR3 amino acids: CASSQEAGRVQYF. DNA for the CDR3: TGCGCCAGCAGCCAAGAGGCCGGACGCGTTCAGTACTTC.

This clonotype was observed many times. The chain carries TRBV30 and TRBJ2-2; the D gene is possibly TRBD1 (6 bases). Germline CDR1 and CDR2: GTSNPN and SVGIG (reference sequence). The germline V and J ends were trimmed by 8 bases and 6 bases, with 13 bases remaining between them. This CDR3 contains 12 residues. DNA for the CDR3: TGTGCCGGCCAGACAGGTCCCGGGGAGCTGTTTTTT. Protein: CAGQTGPGELFF. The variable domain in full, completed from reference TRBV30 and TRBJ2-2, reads SQTIHQWPATLVQPVGSPLSLECTVEGTSNPNLYWYRQAAGRGLQLLFYSVGIGQISSEVPQNLSASRPQDRQFILSSKKLLLSDSGFYLCAGQTGPGELFFGEGSRLTVL.